A selection of T cell receptor beta chains follows, all from one sample in a study of T cells in localized non-small cell lung cancer. TCRdb keeps only in-frame clones here, not all; method: immunoSEQ multiplex PCR. The sample has about 1,000 clones; 20% are singletons. The sample in question was lung tumor tissue, obtained before any cancer treatment. Every receptor here comes from a female donor over 55 with stage I squamous cell lung carcinoma. The CDR3 runs from the conserved cysteine through the conserved F or W. A D gene is named only where the DNA matches it firmly. Clone size is stated in some rows and not others, as once, few, many or a class when expanded.

CDR3aa | abundance | v_gene | d_gene
CASSRAGTAILNTEAFF | few | TRBV11-3 | TRBD1
CAWSPVGQGGHGYTF | - | TRBV30 | TRBD1
CASSLTPDVTNYGYTF | few | TRBV6-8 | -
CASSLGPGGMRNEQFF | few | TRBV11-3 | TRBD2
CASGFAADPNQPQHF | - | TRBV12-5 | -
CASSYSLASSYEQYF | - | TRBV6-8 | -
CASSPRAEGLYGYTF | - | TRBV18 | -
CASSDTWDQPQHF | medium-sized | TRBV9 | -
CASRPGGLILPSNQPQHF | few | TRBV11-3 | -
CASSLEGQTSYNEQFF | - | TRBV11-3 | -
CATKITNTGELFF | few | TRBV19 | -
CASNSGGPGELFF | - | TRBV6-8 | TRBD1
CAWSVTVRETQYF | few | TRBV30 | -
CASSGQGADEKLFF | few | TRBV9 | TRBD1
CASSIGGTGTYEQYF | medium-sized | TRBV6-8 | TRBD1
CAWSVKGSTEAFF | few | TRBV30 | -
CASSWGQVQYF | few | TRBV6-7 | -
CASTPGTSGTNEQFF | medium-sized | TRBV11-3 | TRBD2
CASSLFRGSSGNTIYF | - | TRBV5-1 | -
CASSDSRRKLFF | large | TRBV6-8 | -
CAWSQRDEQFF | large | TRBV30 | -
CASSLAGDSSYEQYF | - | TRBV5-1 | -
CASSTRAGTGEAGANVLTF | few | TRBV5-1 | -
CASSVVGPSSYNEQFF | - | TRBV9 | -
CASSWNRAYEQYF | large | TRBV6-8 | -
CASSTGRGLAGSNEQFF | - | TRBV9 | TRBD2
CASSSGTDGNEKLFF | - | TRBV11-3 | TRBD1
CASNLQVSSYEQYF | few | TRBV5-2 | -
CASSPSRDSYEQYF | - | TRBV18 | -
CASSLQLNYGYTF | - | TRBV19 | -
CASSRTSGFLGELFF | - | TRBV19 | TRBD2
CASSTRTSPPGELFF | few | TRBV19 | TRBD2
CASSQDSVRGNEQFF | - | TRBV23-1 | -
CASSINREDTEAFF | - | TRBV19 | -
CAWRRGETQYF | few | TRBV30 | -
CASSLDGTNEKLFF | - | TRBV5-1 | -
CASSQEPSGSKYQETQYF | - | TRBV7-6 | TRBD2
CASSHQGLFTGELFF | once | TRBV14 | -
CASSAQGLAGGVDEQFF | - | TRBV6-7 | TRBD2
CAISAMTAGPGNTIYF | medium-sized | TRBV6-8 | -
CASSSFGTDTQYF | - | TRBV7-4 | -
CASSSRLAGVRETQYF | few | TRBV6-8 | TRBD2
CASSDPSSGKWEQFF | few | TRBV10-2 | -
CASCWDSYEQYF | - | TRBV9 | -
CASNLFSGSTYNEQFF | - | TRBV5-1 | TRBD2
CASSVTSGSDYFRFEQYF | - | TRBV11-3 | TRBD2
CASSLTSGRPETQYF | - | TRBV18 | TRBD2
CASSSRRRGTQYF | few | TRBV6-8 | TRBD2
CASSLGPRQGNGYTF | few | TRBV11-3 | TRBD1
CAWSVKGSQPQHF | - | TRBV30 | -